The rows below give T cell receptor beta chains drawn from one sample of a study of regulatory T cells in long-lasting Graves disease. A single record per CDR3 protein comes from TCRdb applying MiXCR to the multiplex PCR reads. The sample includes 530,000 or so distinct CDR3 sequences, roughly 12% seen only once; the top ten take roughly 9.7%. The data were also submitted as part of a second study, on T cells in Graves' hyperthyroidism and ophthalmopathy.

The specimen was peripheral blood mononuclear cells (PBMCs), collected at new diagnosis, from a patient treated with antithyroid drugs. The origin of the receptors is a man aged 25 to 40 with Graves disease. Each CDR3 is given with its conserved first and last residue. D genes are given only for firm matches. Size is stated for part of the rows, as once, few or many counts, or as a class when the clone is expanded.

size	D	V	J	DNA	CDR3
many	TRBD1	TRBV6-1	TRBJ2-3	TGTGCCAGCAGTCCTAACAGGGGGTCCGCAGATACGCAGTATTTT	CASSPNRGSADTQYF
many	TRBD1	TRBV29-1	TRBJ1-1	TGCAGCGTTGAGGCCAGGGGGCGAGCTTTCTTT	CSVEARGRAFF
few	NA	TRBV20-1	TRBJ2-3	TGCAGTGCTAGAGATCTCTTTGCGGATAATACGCAGTATTTT	CSARDLFADNTQYF
many	TRBD1	TRBV5-1	TRBJ1-3	TGCGCCAGCAGCCGCGGGGACAGTTCTGGAAACACCATATATTTT	CASSRGDSSGNTIYF
few	NA	TRBV6-1	TRBJ2-7	TGTGCCAGCGGTGGAGGCAGGGGCTTAGAGGAGCAGTACTTC	CASGGGRGLEEQYF
many	NA	TRBV11-2	TRBJ1-2	TGTGCCAGCAGCTTAGATAACCGGGGCCCCCATGGCTACACCTTC	CASSLDNRGPHGYTF
many	NA	TRBV6-1	TRBJ2-7	TGTGCCAGCAAGGAGGCGGCCCGCTCCTACGAGCAGTACTTC	CASKEAARSYEQYF
few	NA	TRBV29-1	TRBJ2-7	TGCAGCGTTGGAAGGGGCCTGGGAGAGCAGTACTTC	CSVGRGLGEQYF
NA	TRBD1	TRBV3-1	TRBJ1-1	TGTGCCAGCAGCCAGGGGACAGGGCACGCTTTCTTT	CASSQGTGHAFF
few	NA	TRBV20-1	TRBJ1-2	TGCAGTGCCACTGACAGAAACTATGGCTACACCTTC	CSATDRNYGYTF
few	NA	TRBV7-9	TRBJ2-5	TGTGCCAGCAGCTTAGCGGGACGTAAACAAGAGACCCAGTACTTC	CASSLAGRKQETQYF
many	NA	TRBV29-1	TRBJ2-3	TGCAGCTCAAGATCCGATACGCAGTATTTT	CSSRSDTQYF
many	TRBD2	TRBV10-1	TRBJ2-3	TGCGCCAGCAGTGATAGCGGGAGGAACACAGATACGCAGTATTTT	CASSDSGRNTDTQYF
NA	NA	TRBV30	TRBJ2-3	TGTGCCTGGAGTAAGGGGTTCCAAGATACGCAGTATTTT	CAWSKGFQDTQYF
many	TRBD2	TRBV28	TRBJ2-3	TGTGCCAGCGTCGGGGCTAGCGGGACGGGACGGGATACGCAGTATTTT	CASVGASGTGRDTQYF
many	NA	TRBV12-3/TRBV12-4	TRBJ2-1	TGTGCCAGCAGTTTCTCATCGGGACGTCCCTACAATGAGCAGTTCTTC	CASSFSSGRPYNEQFF
few	NA	TRBV5-1	TRBJ1-2	TGCGCCAGCAGCCCGGTGGGGGCGGATGGCTACACCTTC	CASSPVGADGYTF
many	NA	TRBV2	TRBJ2-1	TGTGCCAGCAGAAGGGAGGTAGCGGTTTACAATGAGCAGTTCTTC	CASRREVAVYNEQFF
NA	TRBD1	TRBV3-1	TRBJ1-2	TGTGCCAGCAGCCTCGGAGGACAGGGCCAAGGCTACACCTTC	CASSLGGQGQGYTF
NA	NA	TRBV24-1	TRBJ2-3	TGTGCCACCAGTGCCGGTGTAACGCAGTATTTT	CATSAGVTQYF
few	NA	TRBV3-1	TRBJ2-5	TGTGCCAGCAGCCCCATAAGGAGGGTTGGGGGGACCCAGTACTTC	CASSPIRRVGGTQYF
few	TRBD2	TRBV29-1	TRBJ2-1	TGCAGCGTTGCCCCCGGCGGGGGGTCCTACAATGAGCAGTTCTTC	CSVAPGGGSYNEQFF
many	TRBD1	TRBV19	TRBJ2-7	TGTGCCAGTAGTATGCCGGGACAGGCCGATCCAAGGAAGTACTTC	CASSMPGQADPRKYF
many	TRBD2	TRBV7-2	TRBJ2-1	TGTGCCAGCAGCCCCGGAGGTGGGGGAGGGCGGGGGTTCTTC	CASSPGGGGGRGFF
NA	NA	TRBV29-1	TRBJ1-2	TGCAGCGTTGAAGCCGCGGGGAGCGGGTATGGCCACACCTTC	CSVEAAGSGYGHTF
NA	TRBD2	TRBV7-9	TRBJ2-1	TGTGCCAGCACCCAGCGGGAGCCGGGCTACAATGAGCAGTTCTTC	CASTQREPGYNEQFF
many	TRBD1	TRBV20-1	TRBJ1-1	TGCAGTGCTCACACACAGGGGGCTGGGAACACTGAAGCTTTCTTT	CSAHTQGAGNTEAFF
many	NA	TRBV28	TRBJ2-7	TGTGCCAGCAGTTTAGGGGTTATGGACGAGCAGTACTTC	CASSLGVMDEQYF
few	NA	TRBV4-1	TRBJ2-7	TGCGCCAGCAGCCAACCCCTTGACTACGAGCAGTACTTC	CASSQPLDYEQYF
NA	NA	TRBV6-1	TRBJ1-5	TGTGCCAGCAGTGGGCCTGGGCAGCCCCAGCATTTT	CASSGPGQPQHF
many	NA	TRBV6-2/TRBV6-3	TRBJ2-3	TGTGCCAGCAGTAAATCCCCTGGGGGCACAGATACGCAGTATTTT	CASSKSPGGTDTQYF
NA	NA	TRBV7-9	TRBJ2-2	TGTGCCAGCATCGATGGACCTACCGGGGAGCTGTTTTTT	CASIDGPTGELFF
NA	NA	TRBV6-1	TRBJ2-2	TGTGCCAGCAGTGAATCTCGAGGAAGAGGCACCGGGGAGCTGTTTTTT	CASSESRGRGTGELFF
many	TRBD1	TRBV24-1	TRBJ2-1	TGTGCCACCAGCGACCCGGGACAGCATAATGAGCAGTTCTTC	CATSDPGQHNEQFF
NA	NA	TRBV13	TRBJ2-1	TGTGCCAGCAGCGCCCGTGGGGAAACGGCCTACAATGAGCAGTTCTTC	CASSARGETAYNEQFF
few	NA	TRBV7-2	TRBJ2-1	TGTGCCAGCAGCTTAAGCCCTAGTCTCAATGAGCAGTTCTTC	CASSLSPSLNEQFF
many	TRBD1	TRBV28	TRBJ2-7	TGTGCCACACAAGGGACAGAGAGCTCCTACGAGCAGTACTTC	CATQGTESSYEQYF
many	NA	TRBV10-3	TRBJ1-5	TGTGCCATCAGTTCCCAGGGAAGCAATCAGCCCCAGCATTTT	CAISSQGSNQPQHF
many	NA	TRBV20-1	TRBJ2-3	TGCAGTGCTCGCCCGTTCGAGTGGTACGGCACAGATACGCAGTATTTT	CSARPFEWYGTDTQYF
NA	NA	TRBV2	TRBJ1-5	TGTGCCAGCAGTGAAGCGCTTCTTGGGCAGCCCCAGCATTTT	CASSEALLGQPQHF
NA	NA	TRBV20-1	TRBJ2-5	TGCAGTGCTAGCCCGCCTGGACGCCGACGAGAGACCCAGTACTTC	CSASPPGRRRETQYF
few	TRBD1	TRBV5-1	TRBJ1-1	TGCGCCAGCAGCTGGGACAGGGGATTAAACACTGAAGCTTTCTTT	CASSWDRGLNTEAFF
many	TRBD2	TRBV30	TRBJ2-3	TGTGCCTGGAGGACTAGCGGTAGCACAGATACGCAGTATTTT	CAWRTSGSTDTQYF
many	NA	TRBV12-3/TRBV12-4	TRBJ2-1	TGTGCCAGCAGTTCGACTAGTTCCGGTGAGCAGTTCTTC	CASSSTSSGEQFF
few	TRBD1	TRBV5-6	TRBJ1-2	TGTGCCAGCAGCTACACAGGGGGATATGGCTACACCTTC	CASSYTGGYGYTF
many	NA	TRBV7-2	TRBJ1-1	TGTGCCAGCAGCTTGATGACGAACACTGAAGCTTTCTTT	CASSLMTNTEAFF
NA	NA	TRBV27	TRBJ2-2	TGTGCCAGCAGTTTGTTCAGGAACGGGGAGCTGTTTTTT	CASSLFRNGELFF
many	TRBD1	TRBV15	TRBJ2-7	TGTGCCACCAGCAGAGTACCGACAGGGTCCTACGAGCAGTACTTC	CATSRVPTGSYEQYF
many	TRBD2	TRBV2	TRBJ2-2	TGTGCCAGCGTATTGACTAGCGGAAACACCGGGGAGCTGTTTTTT	CASVLTSGNTGELFF
few	NA	TRBV30	TRBJ1-3	TGTGCCTGGACCGTCTCTGGAAACACCATATATTTT	CAWTVSGNTIYF
many	NA	TRBV28	TRBJ2-7	TGTGCCAGCAGTTTAATGGTGGCAACCTACGAGCAGTACTTC	CASSLMVATYEQYF
NA	TRBD1	TRBV5-1	TRBJ1-2	TGCGCCAGCAGCTCAGACAGGGGCGGAGGCTACACCTTC	CASSSDRGGGYTF
few	NA	TRBV20-1	TRBJ2-5	TGCAGTGCTTGGACGGGGTCGGAGACCCAGTACTTC	CSAWTGSETQYF
NA	TRBD1	TRBV19	TRBJ1-6	TGTGCCAGTACGGGGACAGTTAATTCACCCCTCCACTTT	CASTGTVNSPLHF